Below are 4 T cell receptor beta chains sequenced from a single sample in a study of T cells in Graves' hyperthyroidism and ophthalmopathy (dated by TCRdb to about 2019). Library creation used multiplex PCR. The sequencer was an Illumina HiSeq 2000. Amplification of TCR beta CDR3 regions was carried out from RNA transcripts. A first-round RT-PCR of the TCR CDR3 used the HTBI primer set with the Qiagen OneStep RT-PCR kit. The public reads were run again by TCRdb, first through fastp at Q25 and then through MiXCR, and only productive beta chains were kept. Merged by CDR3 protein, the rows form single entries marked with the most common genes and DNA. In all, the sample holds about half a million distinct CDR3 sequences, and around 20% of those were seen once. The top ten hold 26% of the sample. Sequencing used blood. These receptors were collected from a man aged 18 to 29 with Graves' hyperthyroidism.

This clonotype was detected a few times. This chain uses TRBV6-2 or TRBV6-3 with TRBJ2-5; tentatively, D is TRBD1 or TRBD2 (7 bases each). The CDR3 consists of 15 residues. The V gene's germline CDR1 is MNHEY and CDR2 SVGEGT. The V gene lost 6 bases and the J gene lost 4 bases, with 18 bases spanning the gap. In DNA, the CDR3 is TGTGCCAGCAGATTAGCAGGGGGGGGCGGAGAGACCCAGTACTTC. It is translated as CASRLAGGGGETQYF.

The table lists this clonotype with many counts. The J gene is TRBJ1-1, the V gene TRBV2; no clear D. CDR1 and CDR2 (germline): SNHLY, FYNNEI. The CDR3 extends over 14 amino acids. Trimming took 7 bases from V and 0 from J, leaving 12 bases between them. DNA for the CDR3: TGTGCCAGCACCCCTGGCAAGGTGAACACTGAAGCTTTCTTT. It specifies CASTPGKVNTEAFF.

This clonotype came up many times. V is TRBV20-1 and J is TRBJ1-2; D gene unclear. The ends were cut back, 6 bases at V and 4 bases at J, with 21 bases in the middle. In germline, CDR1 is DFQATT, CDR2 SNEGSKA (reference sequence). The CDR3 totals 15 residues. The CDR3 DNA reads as TGCAGTGCACCCGGCGGGCGGGGAGAGGGCTATGGCTACACCTTC. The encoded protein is CSAPGGRGEGYGYTF.

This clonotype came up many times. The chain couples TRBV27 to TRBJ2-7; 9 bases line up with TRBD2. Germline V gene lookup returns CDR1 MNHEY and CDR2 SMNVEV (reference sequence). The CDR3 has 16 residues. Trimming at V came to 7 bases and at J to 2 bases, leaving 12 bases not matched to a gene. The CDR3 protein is CASTQWGGGGAYEQYF. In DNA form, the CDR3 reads TGTGCCAGCACCCAATGGGGTGGCGGGGGGGCCTACGAGCAGTACTTC.